This TCR beta chain was observed in a study of Ad26.COV2.S vaccination and SARS-CoV-2 variants. Treatment defined: roughly 18 received Ad26.COV2.S at low or high dose, single or two shots; roughly five received placebo; per-sample allocation not given. Samples came from day 63 after the first vaccine or placebo injection. Repertoires were generated with immunoSEQ multiplex PCR, while TCRdb's copy carries only in-frame clones and drops some. The table includes some 420,000 clones, around nine tenths detected once. The CDR3 consists of 16 residues. Germline assignment: CDR1 SEHNR and CDR2 FQNEAQ (reference sequence). Between the trimmed V and J ends, which lost 0 bases and 1 base, there was a span of 11 bases.

The sample consisted of peripheral blood, taken in a trial of Ad26.COV2.S vaccine versus placebo. The J gene is TRBJ2-3, the V gene TRBV7-9; tentative D call: TRBD1 (6 bases). The TCR comes from a person aged 18-60 years who received the Ad26.COV2.S COVID-19 vaccine or a placebo. The CDR3: CASSLAEGGGTDTQYF. The CDR3 nucleotides read TGTGCCAGCAGCTTAGCCGAAGGGGGAGGCACAGATACGCAGTATTTT.